Presented here are 2 T cell receptor beta chains from one specimen sequenced in a study of PD-1 blockade in classical Hodgkin lymphoma (dated by TCRdb to 2020 to 2021). In light of the paper, this sample's time point label describes: cycle 4 day 1 (C4D1), after around six weeks of nivolumab. Relapse after autologous stem cell transplantation had occurred in all trial patients, and cohorts A, B and C were distinguished by prior brentuximab vedotin exposure. The method was the immunoSEQ multiplex PCR assay. TCRdb's version of the immuneACCESS table is confined to in-frame rearrangements and falls short of the full clone set. An unresolved V gene accounts for under half of the shortfall where checked; the remainder is of unknown origin. The sample table lists about 93,000 clones, around 80% of them with a count of one. The ten most abundant clones make up 9.4% of the sample. The sample in question was peripheral blood mononuclear cells (PBMCs), obtained before the fourth cycle of nivolumab. The receptor set was obtained from a human donor with classical Hodgkin lymphoma.

The chain recombines TRBV4-2 with TRBJ1-3; 7 bases are a match to TRBD1. The CDR3 has 15 amino acids. Germline V lookup: CDR1 LGHNA, CDR2 YNFKEQ. V shed 0 bases, J shed 3 bases, and the junction held 2 bases outside the gene matches. CDR3 residues: CASSQDGQVGNTIYF. The CDR3 nucleotides read TGTGCCAGCAGCCAAGATGGACAGGTTGGAAACACCATATATTTT.

The chain employs TRBV5-1 and TRBJ1-5, with TRBD1 matching 7 bases. The germline CDR1 and CDR2 sequences are SGHRS and YFSETQ. The CDR3 covers 15 residues. The trim removed 0 bases at V and 3 bases at J, leaving 3 bases unmatched. The CDR3, as DNA: TGCGCCAGCAGCTTGGCAGGGGGGATCAATCAGCCCCAGCATTTT. Residues: CASSLAGGINQPQHF. The variable domain in full, with the rest retrieved from reference TRBV5-1 and TRBJ1-5, is KAGVTQTPRYLIKTRGQQVTLSCSPISGHRSVSWYQQTPGQGLQFLFEYFSETQRNKGNFPGRFSGRQFSNSRSEMNVSTLELGDSALYLCASSLAGGINQPQHFGDGTRLSIL.